This record covers a single T cell receptor (beta chain). Its antigen remains unknown. The whole isolated RNA underwent reverse transcription, so sequencing captured expressed TCRB transcripts. Method: immunoSEQ multiplex PCR; TCRdb's copy keeps in-frame clones and lacks some. The sample comprises 600,000 or so clones, roughly an eighth of which are singletons, and 0.09% to 0.15% rests with the top ten. This record comes from a study of beta chain features in type 1 diabetes. Overall study findings and caveats: Among patients with Type 1 diabetes, TCRB CDR3s were moderately but significantly shorter in every one of the four CD4+ subsets.

The source of this sequence is a young man with type 1 diabetes. Sequencing input: naive CD4+ T cells from blood.

The chain's CDR3 is CASSLDGSYGYTF. DNA for the CDR3: TGTGCCAGCAGTTTGGACGGGAGCTATGGCTACACCTTC. The chain carries TRBV28 and TRBJ1-2, with no clear D. Germline loops: CDR1 MDHEN, CDR2 SYDVKM. The CDR3 runs to 13 residues. The ends were cut back, 3 bases at V and 4 bases at J, with 9 bases in the middle.